A selection of T cell receptor beta chains follows, all from one sample in a study of human T cells and chemical hapten exposure. Each CDR3 protein gets one entry after TCRdb re-called the RACE reads with MiXCR. Of 80,000 to 100,000 distinct CDR3 sequences in the sample, more than 9% were seen once. Sequencing used whole blood, obtained in connection with sensitization to the hapten diphenylcyclopropenone (DPC). Source of these receptors: a woman between 45 and 60 years old with alopecia areata. Some clones in this sample may be carry-over from other donors' samples. The CDR3 runs from the conserved cysteine through the conserved F or W. A D gene is named only where the DNA matches it firmly. Not all rows give a size; the values are once, few, many and, for expanded clones, a class.

j_call	v_call	clone_size	d_call	cdr3_nt	cdr3_aa
TRBJ2-7	TRBV5-1	many	-	TGCGCCAGCAGCTCCGACGGCGACTACGAGCAGTACTTC	CASSSDGDYEQYF
TRBJ2-3	TRBV7-2	-	-	TGTGCCAGCAGCTTAGTAGCAGCTAGCACAGATACGCAGTATTTT	CASSLVAASTDTQYF
TRBJ2-1	TRBV20-1	once	-	TGCAGTGCTAGCCCGCAGGGTCACAATGAGCAGTTCTTC	CSASPQGHNEQFF
TRBJ2-3	TRBV28	many	TRBD2	TGTGCCAGCAGTTCCGGGGGGACCACAGATACGCAGTATTTT	CASSSGGTTDTQYF
TRBJ2-5	TRBV5-1	-	-	TGCGCCAGCAGCTATCGCGGCCAAGAGACCCAGTACTTC	CASSYRGQETQYF
TRBJ2-1	TRBV20-1	-	-	TGCAGTGCCGGGCGCGGGATGGGGAATGAGCAGTTCTTC	CSAGRGMGNEQFF
TRBJ2-5	TRBV18	-	-	TGTGCCAGCTCACCGGGACGAACCCAAGAGACCCAGTACTTC	CASSPGRTQETQYF
TRBJ2-7	TRBV3-1	many	-	TGTGCCAGCAGCCAAGGCTTGGGACTCTCCGAGCAGTACTTC	CASSQGLGLSEQYF
TRBJ2-2	TRBV14	-	-	TGTGCCAGCAACACGGGGAGGAACACCGGGGAGCTGTTTTTT	CASNTGRNTGELFF
TRBJ1-1	TRBV20-1	many	-	TGCAGTGCTAGAGTGAACACTGAAGCTTTCTTT	CSARVNTEAFF
TRBJ1-2	TRBV25-1	many	TRBD1	TGTGCCAGCAGCTTTGGGGGACAGGGCCGGGGCGGCTACACCTTC	CASSFGGQGRGGYTF
TRBJ2-1	TRBV29-1	many	TRBD2	TGCAGCGTTGAAATTAGCGGGAGTTCCTACAATGAGCAGTTCTTC	CSVEISGSSYNEQFF
TRBJ1-6	TRBV19	-	-	TGTGCCAGTAGTATTGGGAATTCACCCCTCCACTTT	CASSIGNSPLHF
TRBJ2-3	TRBV24-1	once	TRBD1	TGTGCCACCAGTACTCTGACAGGGACGCAGTATTTT	CATSTLTGTQYF
TRBJ1-6	TRBV10-3	-	TRBD1	TGTGCCATTGGACAGGGGTCCTCACCCCTCCACTTT	CAIGQGSSPLHF
TRBJ2-1	TRBV7-8	many	TRBD1	TGTGCCAGCAGCTTCGGGACAGGGTTGATCAATGAGCAGTTCTTC	CASSFGTGLINEQFF
TRBJ2-3	TRBV4-1	many	-	TGCGCCAGCAGCCAAGATGGGCTAGCTAAGTTTCCAGATACGCAGTATTTT	CASSQDGLAKFPDTQYF
TRBJ1-1	TRBV28	-	-	TGTGCCAGCAAAGAGGGCGCGGCCTCTGAAGCTTTCTTT	CASKEGAASEAFF
TRBJ1-5	TRBV19	few	-	TGTGCCAGTAGTATAGACAGGAGCAATCAGCCCCAGCATTTT	CASSIDRSNQPQHF
TRBJ1-4	TRBV7-9	-	-	TGTGCCAGCAGCTCCACAGAGAATGAAAAACTGTTTTTT	CASSSTENEKLFF
TRBJ2-5	TRBV5-4	many	-	TGTGCCAGCAGCTTGGACCGACAGCAAGAGACCCAGTACTTC	CASSLDRQQETQYF
TRBJ2-1	TRBV6-1	-	TRBD2	TGTGCCAGCAGTGACGGGACTAGCGGGAGTCTCCGTTACAATGAGCAGTTCTTC	CASSDGTSGSLRYNEQFF
TRBJ1-1	TRBV10-3	many	TRBD1	TGTGCCATCAGGAACATCGGACAGGTTGGGTTTGGCACTGAAGCTTTCTTT	CAIRNIGQVGFGTEAFF
TRBJ2-1	TRBV3-1	-	TRBD2	TGTGTCAGCAGCCAAAATGCCCAGCGGGGGGCTGGTGAGCAGTTCTTC	CVSSQNAQRGAGEQFF
TRBJ2-2	TRBV5-4	-	TRBD2	TGTGCCAGCAGCTTGGCCGGGAGGGGGAGGCCCGGGGAGCTGTTTTTT	CASSLAGRGRPGELFF
TRBJ2-3	TRBV7-6	-	-	TGTGCCAGCAGCCAGGACTACTCCACAGATACGCAGTATTTT	CASSQDYSTDTQYF
TRBJ1-1	TRBV6-1	many	-	TGTGCCAGCAGTGTTATGAACACTGAAGCTTTCTTT	CASSVMNTEAFF
TRBJ2-2	TRBV3-1	-	TRBD1	TGTGCCAGCACGGACAGGGGAGGCACCGGGGAGCTGTTTTTT	CASTDRGGTGELFF
TRBJ1-3	TRBV7-2	-	-	TGTGCCAGCAGTCAAACCCCCGACTTCGGAAACACCATATATTTT	CASSQTPDFGNTIYF
TRBJ2-5	TRBV15	few	TRBD2	TGTGCCACCAGCGGGCGTTTAGCGGGTTGGGAGACCCAGTACTTC	CATSGRLAGWETQYF
TRBJ2-1	TRBV2	many	-	TGTGCCAGCAGTGAATTTAGTGGATACAATGAGCAGTTCTTC	CASSEFSGYNEQFF
TRBJ2-5	TRBV6-6	many	TRBD2	TGTGCCAGCCAACTGGGGGGGTTGGAGACCCAGTACTTC	CASQLGGLETQYF